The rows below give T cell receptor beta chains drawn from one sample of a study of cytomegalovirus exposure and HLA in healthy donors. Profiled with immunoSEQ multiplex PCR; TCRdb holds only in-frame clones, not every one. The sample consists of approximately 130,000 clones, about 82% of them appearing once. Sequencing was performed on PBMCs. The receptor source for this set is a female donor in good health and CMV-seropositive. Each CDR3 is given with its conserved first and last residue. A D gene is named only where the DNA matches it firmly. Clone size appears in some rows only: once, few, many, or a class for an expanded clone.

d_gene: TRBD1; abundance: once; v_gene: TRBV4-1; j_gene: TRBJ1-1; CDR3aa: CASSPGQGGARTEAFF; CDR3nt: TGCGCCAGCAGCCCTGGACAGGGTGGGGCCCGCACTGAAGCTTTCTTT
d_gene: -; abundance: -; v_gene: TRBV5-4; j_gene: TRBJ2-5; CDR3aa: CASSSQGEQETQYF; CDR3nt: TGTGCCAGCAGCTCGCAGGGTGAACAGGAGACCCAGTACTTC
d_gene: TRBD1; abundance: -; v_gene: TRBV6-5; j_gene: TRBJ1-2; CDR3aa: CASSSPGQGAYGYTF; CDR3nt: TGTGCCAGCAGTTCCCCCGGCCAGGGGGCATATGGCTACACCTTC
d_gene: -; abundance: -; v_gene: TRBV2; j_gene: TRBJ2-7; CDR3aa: CASSEAPPVYEQYF; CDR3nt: TGTGCCAGCAGTGAAGCTCCTCCTGTATACGAGCAGTACTTC
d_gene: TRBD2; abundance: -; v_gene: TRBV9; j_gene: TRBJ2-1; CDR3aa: CASSVGSGSYYNEQFF; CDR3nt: TGTGCCAGCAGCGTGGGGAGCGGGAGTTACTACAATGAGCAGTTCTTC
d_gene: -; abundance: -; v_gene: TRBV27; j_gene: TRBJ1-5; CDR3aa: CASSQSRSQPQHF; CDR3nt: TGTGCCAGCAGTCAAAGCCGTAGTCAGCCCCAGCATTTT
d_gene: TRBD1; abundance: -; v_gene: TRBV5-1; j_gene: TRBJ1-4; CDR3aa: CASSLGQGRDEKLFF; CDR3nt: TGCGCCAGCAGCTTAGGACAGGGGAGGGATGAAAAACTGTTTTTT
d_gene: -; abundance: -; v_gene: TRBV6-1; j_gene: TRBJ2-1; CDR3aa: CASSLNRKTEQFF; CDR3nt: TGTGCCAGCAGTCTTAACAGGAAAACTGAGCAGTTCTTC
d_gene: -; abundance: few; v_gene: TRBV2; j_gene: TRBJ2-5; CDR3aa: CASSISSQYF; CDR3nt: TGTGCCAGCAGTATCTCTTCCCAGTACTTC
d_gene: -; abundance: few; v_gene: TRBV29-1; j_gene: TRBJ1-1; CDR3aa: CSVGEGGTRTAAFF; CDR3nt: TGCAGCGTTGGTGAAGGGGGAACGAGGACTGCAGCTTTCTTT
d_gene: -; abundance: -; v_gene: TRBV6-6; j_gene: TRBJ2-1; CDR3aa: CASSPPGENEQFF; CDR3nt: TGTGCCAGCAGCCCCCCGGGAGAGAATGAGCAGTTCTTC
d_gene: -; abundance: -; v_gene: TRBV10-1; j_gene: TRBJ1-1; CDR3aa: CASSVGGTGNTEAFF; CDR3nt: TGCGCCAGCAGTGTCGGGGGAACTGGAAACACTGAAGCTTTCTTT
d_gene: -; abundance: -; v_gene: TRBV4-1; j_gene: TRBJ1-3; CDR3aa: CASSQDSTGSGNTIYF; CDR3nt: TGCGCCAGCAGCCAAGATTCGACGGGCTCTGGAAACACCATATATTTT
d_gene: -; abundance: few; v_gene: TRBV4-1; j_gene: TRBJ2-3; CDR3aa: CASSQDWSGSGTDTQYF; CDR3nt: TGCGCCAGCAGCCAAGATTGGTCGGGGTCAGGCACAGATACGCAGTATTTT
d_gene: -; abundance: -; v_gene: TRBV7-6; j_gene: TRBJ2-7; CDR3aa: CASSLVTGWSTTNEQYF; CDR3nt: TGTGCCAGCAGCTTAGTTACGGGTTGGTCGACTACTAACGAGCAGTACTTC
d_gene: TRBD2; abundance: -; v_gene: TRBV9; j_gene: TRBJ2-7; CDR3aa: CASSVDSGADYEQYF; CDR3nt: TGTGCCAGCAGCGTAGATAGCGGGGCTGACTACGAGCAGTACTTC
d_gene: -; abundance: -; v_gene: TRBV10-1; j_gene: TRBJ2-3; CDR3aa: CASSEPTSPDEQYF; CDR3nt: TGCGCCAGCAGTGAACCTACTAGCCCCGATGAGCAGTATTTT
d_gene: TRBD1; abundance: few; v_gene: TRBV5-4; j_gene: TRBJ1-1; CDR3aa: CASSTGQAHGEAFF; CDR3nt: TGTGCCAGCAGCACGGGACAGGCCCACGGTGAAGCTTTCTTT
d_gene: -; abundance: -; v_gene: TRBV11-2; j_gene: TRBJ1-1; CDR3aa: CASNRQAGTEAFF; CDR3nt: TGTGCCAGCAACCGACAAGCGGGCACTGAAGCTTTCTTT
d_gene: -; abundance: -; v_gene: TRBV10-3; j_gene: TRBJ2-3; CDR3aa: CAIRGGITDTQYF; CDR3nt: TGTGCCATCAGGGGCGGGATTACAGATACGCAGTATTTT
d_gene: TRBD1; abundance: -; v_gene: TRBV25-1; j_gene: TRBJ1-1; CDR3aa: CASSEYQDRGGAAFF; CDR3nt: TGTGCCAGCAGTGAATACCAAGACAGGGGGGGCGCGGCTTTCTTT
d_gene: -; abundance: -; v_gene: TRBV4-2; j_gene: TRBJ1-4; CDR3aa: CASSPQGTGKTNEKLFF; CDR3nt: TGTGCCAGCAGTCCCCAGGGGACGGGCAAGACTAATGAAAAACTGTTTTTT
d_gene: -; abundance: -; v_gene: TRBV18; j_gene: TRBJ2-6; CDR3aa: CASSPQGAGANVLTF; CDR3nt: TGTGCCAGCTCACCCCAGGGCGCTGGGGCCAACGTCCTGACTTTC
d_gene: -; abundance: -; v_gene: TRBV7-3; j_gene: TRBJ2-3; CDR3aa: CASSPQAGSRVDTQYF; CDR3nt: TGTGCCAGCAGCCCTCAAGCGGGCTCGCGGGTAGATACGCAGTATTTT
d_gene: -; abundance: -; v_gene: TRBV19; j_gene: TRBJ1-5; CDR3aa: CASSIDPGRGNQPQHF; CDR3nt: TGTGCCAGTAGTATAGATCCGGGTAGGGGGAATCAGCCCCAGCATTTT
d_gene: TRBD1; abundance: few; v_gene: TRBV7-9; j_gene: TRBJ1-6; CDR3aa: CASSFHRGADSPLHF; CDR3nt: TGTGCCAGCAGCTTTCACAGGGGCGCTGATTCACCCCTCCACTTT
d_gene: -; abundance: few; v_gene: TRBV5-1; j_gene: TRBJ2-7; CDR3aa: CASSLMAGRSYEQYF; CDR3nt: TGCGCCAGCAGCTTGATGGCGGGCCGCTCCTACGAGCAGTACTTC